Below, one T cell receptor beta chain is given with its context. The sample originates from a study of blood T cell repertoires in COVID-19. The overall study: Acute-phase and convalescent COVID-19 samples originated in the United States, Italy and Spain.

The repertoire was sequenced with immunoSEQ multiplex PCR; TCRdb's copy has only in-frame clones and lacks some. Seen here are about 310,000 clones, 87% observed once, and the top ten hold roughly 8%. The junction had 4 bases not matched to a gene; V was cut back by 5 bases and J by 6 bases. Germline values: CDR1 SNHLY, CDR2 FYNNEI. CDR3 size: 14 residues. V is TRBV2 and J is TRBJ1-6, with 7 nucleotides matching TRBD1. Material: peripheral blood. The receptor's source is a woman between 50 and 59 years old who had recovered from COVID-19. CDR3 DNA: TGTGCCAGCAGTTGGGACAGCACTAATTCACCCCTCCACTTT. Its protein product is CASSWDSTNSPLHF.